The rows below give T cell receptor beta chains drawn from one sample of a study of STAT5B mutations in CD4+ large granular lymphocyte leukemia. Clones were sequenced by immunoSEQ multiplex PCR, and TCRdb holds only the in-frame ones, with some missing. The sample has more than 20,000 clones; about four fifths are singletons. Source material: CD4+ T cells from blood buffy coats. The receptors stem from a human donor in good health. CDR3s include the opening cysteine and the closing phenylalanine or tryptophan. D genes are given only for firm matches. Only part of the rows carry a size: once, few, many, or a class if the clone is expanded.

TRBV5-5	.	.	TRBJ1-1	TGTGCCAGCAGCCCACTTGGGGGGCAGGGCACTGAAGCTTTCTTT	CASSPLGGQGTEAFF
TRBV18	once	.	TRBJ2-7	TGTGCCAGTTCGTCAGGACAGACGCTTGGTGAGCAGTACTTC	CASSSGQTLGEQYF
TRBV14	few	TRBD1	TRBJ1-2	TGTGCCAGCAGCCAAGGACAGGGGGCCTCCTATGGCTACACCTTC	CASSQGQGASYGYTF
TRBV6-5	.	.	TRBJ2-1	TGTGCCAGCAGTTCACCCCTGGATGAGCAGTTCTTC	CASSSPLDEQFF
TRBV29-1	.	.	TRBJ1-1	TGCAGCGTTGTTGGTTCCGGCAATGAAGCTTTCTTT	CSVVGSGNEAFF
TRBV10-3	.	.	TRBJ1-1	TGTGCCATCAGCCCCCGGACAGACCAGAACACTGAAGCTTTCTTT	CAISPRTDQNTEAFF
TRBV29-1	few	TRBD1	TRBJ1-1	TGCAGCGGGACAGGGAACACTGAAGCTTTCTTT	CSGTGNTEAFF
TRBV5-1	.	TRBD1	TRBJ2-1	TGCGCCAGCAGCTCCGAGGGACAGTACAATGAGCAGTTCTTC	CASSSEGQYNEQFF
TRBV4-1	.	.	TRBJ1-6	TGCGCCAGCAGCCAGAGACCACCTAATACGAATTCACCCCTCCACTTT	CASSQRPPNTNSPLHF
TRBV6-1	few	.	TRBJ2-7	TGTGCCAGCAGTGAAGTTTGGCAGGGGCAGTACTTC	CASSEVWQGQYF
TRBV6-4	.	TRBD1	TRBJ2-7	TGTGCCAGCAGTGCACCGGGACAGGAGAACTACGAGCAGTACTTC	CASSAPGQENYEQYF
TRBV5-1	.	.	TRBJ2-1	TGCGCCAGCAGCTTGCAGACCACAGGTGACAATGAGCAGTTCTTC	CASSLQTTGDNEQFF
TRBV2	.	.	TRBJ2-2	TGTGCCAGCAGTGATTGGGGGGACACCGGGGAGCTGTTTTTT	CASSDWGDTGELFF
TRBV5-4	.	.	TRBJ1-2	TGTGCCAGCAGCGGGGGCGATTTCTATGGCTACACCTTC	CASSGGDFYGYTF
TRBV13	.	.	TRBJ2-5	TGTGCCAGCAGCTTAGGCCGGGGGTATGGGCAAGAGACCCAGTACTTC	CASSLGRGYGQETQYF
TRBV5-8	.	TRBD2	TRBJ2-1	TGTGCCAGCAGCTTGGAAAGACTAGCGGGTCCCTACAATGAGCAGTTCTTC	CASSLERLAGPYNEQFF
TRBV28	once	TRBD2	TRBJ2-3	TGTGCCAGCAGGGGAGGGGGACTAGCGGGAGGCACAGATACGCAGTATTTT	CASRGGGLAGGTDTQYF
TRBV6-5	.	.	TRBJ1-2	TGTGCCAGCAGTTACGTACGCCCACCTGAATCAAATGGCTACACCTTC	CASSYVRPPESNGYTF
TRBV19	.	TRBD1	TRBJ1-1	TGTGCCAGTAGTATATTGGGGGACAGCATAGGTGAAGCTTTCTTT	CASSILGDSIGEAFF
TRBV7-9	.	TRBD1	TRBJ1-6	TGTGCCAGCAGCTCTCTGAGGACAGGGGGCATCGGATCACCCCTCCACTTT	CASSSLRTGGIGSPLHF
TRBV6-5	.	.	TRBJ2-7	TGTGCCAGCAGCCGTAACAGGGTCGACGAGCAGTACTTC	CASSRNRVDEQYF
TRBV19	once	.	TRBJ2-7	TGTGCCAGTAGCCGCGGTCGGGGAGCCCCTTACGAGCAGTACTTC	CASSRGRGAPYEQYF
TRBV6-1	.	TRBD1	TRBJ2-5	TGTGCCAGCAGTCCGGGACAGGGTTACCAAGAGACCCAGTACTTC	CASSPGQGYQETQYF
TRBV2	.	TRBD1	TRBJ2-7	TGTGCCAGCAGTGAAATGGGACAGGGAACCTACGAGCAGTACTTC	CASSEMGQGTYEQYF
TRBV30	.	TRBD1	TRBJ2-7	TGTGCCTCGGCCCCCGGACAGGCCAGCTCCTACGAGCAGTACTTC	CASAPGQASSYEQYF
TRBV6-1	.	TRBD1	TRBJ2-2	TGTGCCAGCAATCAAGACAGGGGCGCCGGGGAGCTGTTTTTT	CASNQDRGAGELFF
TRBV10-3	few	.	TRBJ1-1	TGTGCCATCAGTGACTCAGGGATGGTGGGAGCTTTCTTT	CAISDSGMVGAFF
TRBV6-6	.	TRBD2	TRBJ2-2	TGTGCCAGCAGTTACTGGGGGGGGACCGGGGAGCTGTTTTTT	CASSYWGGTGELFF
TRBV2	once	.	TRBJ2-3	TGTGCCAGCAGTGAGTTCGGGAGAGTAGCAACAGATACGCAGTATTTT	CASSEFGRVATDTQYF
TRBV27	once	TRBD1	TRBJ2-3	TGTGCCAGCAGTCGGGGACAGGGGGTAACAGATACGCAGTATTTT	CASSRGQGVTDTQYF
TRBV5-5	once	.	TRBJ1-5	TGTGCCAGCAGCTTGCTGGCAGGGTCGGGTCAGCCCCAGCATTTT	CASSLLAGSGQPQHF
TRBV2	.	.	TRBJ1-4	TGTGCCAGCAAGTTAAGGCGGGATGAAAAACTGTTTTTT	CASKLRRDEKLFF
TRBV7-8	.	TRBD1	TRBJ2-7	TGTGCCAGCAGCCCCAGACTTGGGACAGGGATATCGTACGAGCAGTACTTC	CASSPRLGTGISYEQYF
TRBV6-1	.	.	TRBJ2-2	TGTGCCAGCAGTCGGACTTATGGGGCCGGGGAGCTGTTTTTT	CASSRTYGAGELFF
TRBV9	.	TRBD2	TRBJ2-1	TGTGCCAGCAGCGCGGGACTAGTTTCCTACAATGAGCAGTTCTTC	CASSAGLVSYNEQFF